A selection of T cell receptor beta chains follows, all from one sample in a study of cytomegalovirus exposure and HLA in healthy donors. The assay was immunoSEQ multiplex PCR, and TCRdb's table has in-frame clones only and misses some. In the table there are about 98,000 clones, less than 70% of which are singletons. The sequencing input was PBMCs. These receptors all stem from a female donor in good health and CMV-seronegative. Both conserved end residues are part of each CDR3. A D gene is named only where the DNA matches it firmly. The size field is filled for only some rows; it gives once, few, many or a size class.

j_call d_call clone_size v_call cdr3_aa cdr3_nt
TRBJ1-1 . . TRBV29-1 CSVEPRLQLLGAFF TGCAGCGTTGAACCCCGACTGCAACTCCTTGGAGCTTTCTTT
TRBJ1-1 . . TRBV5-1 CASSLSRGTEAFF TGCGCCAGCAGCTTGTCGAGGGGGACTGAAGCTTTCTTT
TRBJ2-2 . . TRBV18 CASSPQTRGTGELFF TGTGCCAGCTCACCCCAGACCCGGGGGACCGGGGAGCTGTTTTTT
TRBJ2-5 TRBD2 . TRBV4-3 CASSQEVIQRGRGETQYF TGCGCCAGCAGCCAAGAAGTTATCCAGCGGGGCCGGGGGGAGACCCAGTACTTC
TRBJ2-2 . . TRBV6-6 CASSYLGPANTGELFF TGTGCCAGCAGTTACTTGGGGCCGGCGAACACCGGGGAGCTGTTTTTT
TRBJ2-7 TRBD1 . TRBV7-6 CASSPRMDRSYEQYF TGTGCCAGCAGCCCCCGGATGGACAGGTCGTACGAGCAGTACTTC
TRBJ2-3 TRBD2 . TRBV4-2 CASSQERTGGPTDTQYF TGTGCCAGCAGCCAAGAGAGGACGGGAGGGCCCACGGATACGCAGTATTTT
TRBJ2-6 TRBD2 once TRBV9 CASSVTHFGGRARGGANVLTF TGTGCCAGCAGCGTAACCCACTTCGGCGGGAGGGCTCGGGGTGGGGCCAACGTCCTGACTTTC
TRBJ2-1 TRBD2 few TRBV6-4 CASSENGEGSYNEQFF TGTGCCAGCAGTGAGAATGGGGAGGGCTCCTACAATGAGCAGTTCTTC
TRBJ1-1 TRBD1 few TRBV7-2 CASSFTSGGGTEAFF TGTGCCAGCAGCTTTACATCAGGGGGTGGCACTGAAGCTTTCTTT
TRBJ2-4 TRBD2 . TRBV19 CASSAGVGVAAKNIQYF TGTGCCAGTAGTGCGGGGGTCGGGGTAGCGGCCAAAAACATTCAGTACTTC
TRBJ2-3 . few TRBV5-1 CASSPYRDTDTQYF TGCGCCAGCAGCCCTTACAGGGACACAGATACGCAGTATTTT
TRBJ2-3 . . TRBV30 CAWSWGLGTDTQYF TGTGCCTGGAGTTGGGGGCTTGGCACAGATACGCAGTATTTT
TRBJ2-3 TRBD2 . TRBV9 CASSVSGGHHSGSRTTDTQYF TGTGCCAGCAGCGTTAGTGGGGGCCACCACAGCGGGAGTCGAACCACAGATACGCAGTATTTT
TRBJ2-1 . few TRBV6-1 CASSEGGRNDNEQFF TGTGCCAGCAGTGAAGGCGGCCGGAACGACAATGAGCAGTTCTTC
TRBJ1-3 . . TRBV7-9 CASSTGLSGNTIYF TGTGCCAGCAGCACAGGGCTTTCTGGAAACACCATATATTTT
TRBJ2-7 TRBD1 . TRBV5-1 CASSLRTGGGEQYF TGCGCCAGCAGCCTAAGGACAGGGGGCGGCGAGCAGTACTTC
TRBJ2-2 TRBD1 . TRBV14 CASSSTGAVTGELFF TGTGCCAGCAGTTCGACAGGGGCAGTCACCGGGGAGCTGTTTTTT
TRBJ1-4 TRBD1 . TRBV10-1 CASSPGTGDEKLFF TGCGCCAGCAGTCCCGGGACAGGGGACGAAAAACTGTTTTTT
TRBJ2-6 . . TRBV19 CASSIWGPGANVLTF TGTGCCAGTAGTATTTGGGGGCCTGGGGCCAACGTCCTGACTTTC
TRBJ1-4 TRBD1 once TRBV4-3 CASSQEGQSNEKLFF TGCGCCAGCAGCCAAGAGGGACAGTCTAATGAAAAACTGTTTTTT
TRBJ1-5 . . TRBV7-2 CASTKVGGQPQHF TGTGCCAGCACTAAGGTAGGAGGGCAGCCCCAGCATTTT
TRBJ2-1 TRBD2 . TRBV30 CAQGVSGMIYNEQFF TGTGCCCAAGGGGTTAGCGGGATGATTTACAATGAGCAGTTCTTC
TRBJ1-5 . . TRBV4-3 CTSSQDRGGQPQHF TGCACCAGCAGCCAAGATCGGGGTGGACAGCCCCAGCATTTT
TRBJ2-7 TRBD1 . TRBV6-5 CATGTDEQYF TGTGCCACCGGGACAGATGAGCAGTACTTC
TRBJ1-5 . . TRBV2 CASSDWDKSQPQHF TGTGCCAGCAGTGACTGGGACAAGTCCCAGCCCCAGCATTTT
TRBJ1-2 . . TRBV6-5 CASSYGGQTSNYGYTF TGTGCCAGCAGTTACGGCGGACAGACCTCTAACTATGGCTACACCTTC
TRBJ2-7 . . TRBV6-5 CASTESGNDEQYF TGTGCCAGCACCGAGTCGGGGAACGACGAGCAGTACTTC
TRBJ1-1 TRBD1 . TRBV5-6 CASSSWTGRTEAFF TGTGCCAGCAGTTCCTGGACAGGGAGAACTGAAGCTTTCTTT